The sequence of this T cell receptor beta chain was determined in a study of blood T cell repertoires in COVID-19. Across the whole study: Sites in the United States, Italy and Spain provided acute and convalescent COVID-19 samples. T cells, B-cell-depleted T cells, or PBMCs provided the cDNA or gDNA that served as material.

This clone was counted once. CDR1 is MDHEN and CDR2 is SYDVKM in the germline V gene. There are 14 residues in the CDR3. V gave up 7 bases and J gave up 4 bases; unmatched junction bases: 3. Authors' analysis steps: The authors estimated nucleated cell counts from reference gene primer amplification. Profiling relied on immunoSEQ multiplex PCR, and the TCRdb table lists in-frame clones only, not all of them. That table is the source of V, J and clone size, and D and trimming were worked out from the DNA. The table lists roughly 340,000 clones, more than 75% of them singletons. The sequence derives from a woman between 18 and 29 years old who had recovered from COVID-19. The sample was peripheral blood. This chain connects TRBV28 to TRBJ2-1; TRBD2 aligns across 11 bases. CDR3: CASIAGGGYNEQFF. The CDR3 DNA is TGTGCCAGCATAGCGGGAGGGGGGTACAATGAGCAGTTCTTC.